Presented here are 26 T cell receptor beta chains from one specimen sequenced in a study of early T cells in non-severe SARS-CoV-2 infection. A single record per CDR3 protein comes from TCRdb applying MiXCR to the 5' RACE reads. The sample records roughly 33,000 distinct CDR3 sequences, roughly 5.9% being singletons. The sample was whole blood. The receptors stem from an adult who was a healthcare worker with PCR-confirmed SARS-CoV-2 infection or an uninfected control (not recorded which).

This clonotype was observed at least ten times. This chain connects TRBV7-9 to TRBJ1-1, with 7 bases aligning to TRBD1. The CDR3 has 15 amino acids. CDR1 and CDR2 from the germline V gene are SEHNR and FQNEAQ (reference sequence). The junction had 7 bases not matched to a gene; V was cut back by 3 bases and J by 3 bases. The CDR3 nucleotides read TGTGCCAGCAGCTTGACAGGGCCCACGGACACTGAAGCTTTCTTT. Protein sequence: CASSLTGPTDTEAFF.

This clonotype was counted at least ten times. The V call is TRBV6-6, the J call TRBJ2-1, with 12 bases lining up with TRBD2. Germline CDR1 and CDR2: MNHNY and SVGAGI (reference sequence). The CDR3 totals 15 residues. J lost 6 bases, V lost 2 bases, and 2 bases had no gene match. The CDR3, as DNA: TGTGCCAGCAGTTACACTAGCGGGAGGACCAATGAGCAGTTCTTC. Its protein is CASSYTSGRTNEQFF.

This clonotype was observed a handful of times. This rearrangement joins TRBV30 to TRBJ2-1; D possibly corresponds to TRBD2 (6 bases). V was cut by 8 bases and J by 4 bases, with 21 bases left in between. Germline CDR1 GTSNPN, CDR2 SVGIG (reference sequence). The CDR3 sequence is 15 residues long. This CDR3 is CALSVGLASYNEQFF. CDR3 bases: TGTGCCCTATCCGTGGGGCTAGCGTCGTACAATGAGCAGTTCTTC.

CDR3 sequence reads: CASSSPGGDQPQHF. The CDR3 DNA reads TGTGCCAGCAGTTCCCCGGGGGGGGATCAGCCCCAGCATTTT. The rearrangement links TRBV12-3 or TRBV12-4 to TRBJ1-5; weak D call: TRBD1 (5 bases). Trimming shortened V by 4 bases and J by 5 bases, and 12 bases separated the two germline ends. The CDR3 loop spans 14 amino acids.

This clonotype was seen repeatedly, ten times or more. The rearrangement joins TRBV28 to TRBJ2-7, with TRBD2 matching 10 bases. The J segment lost 6 bases and the V segment lost 5 bases, leaving 13 bases of the junction unmatched. Germline CDR1 and CDR2: MDHEN and SYDVKM. The length of the CDR3 is 16 residues. CDR3 in amino acids: CASSLRQLAGVIEQYV. CDR3 in DNA: TGTGCCAGCAGTCTCCGTCAGCTAGCGGGAGTAATCGAGCAGTACGTC.

The chain couples TRBV30 to TRBJ2-3; D tentatively reads TRBD1 or TRBD2 (5 bases each). Germline V gives CDR1 GTSNPN, CDR2 SVGIG (reference sequence). The CDR3 loop spans 14 amino acids. The V and J ends lost 3 bases and 0 bases respectively, with 10 bases between them. The DNA of the CDR3 is TGTGCCTGGAGCGAGGGGAAGAGCACAGATACGCAGTATTTT. Protein sequence: CAWSEGKSTDTQYF.

Concerning this clonotype: A much larger clone lies a single base off, so this may be a read error. The chain couples TRBV15 to TRBJ1-5; 10 bases align to TRBD1. Germline V gene data show CDR1 as LNHNV and CDR2 as YYDKDF (reference sequence). This CDR3 spans 16 amino acids. V lost 3 bases to trimming and J lost 9 bases; unmatched junction nucleotides: 11. The CDR3 is CATSRGYGQGVLPQHF. CDR3 bases: TGTGCCACCAGCAGGGGATACGGACAGGGGGTCCTGCCCCAGCATTTT. Supplemented by reference TRBV15 and TRBJ1-5, the full variable domain reads DAMVIQNPRYQVTQFGKPVTLSCSQTLNHNVMYWYQQKSSQAPKLLFHYYDKDFNNEADTPDNFQSRRPNTSFCFLDIRSPGLGDTAMYLCATSRGYGQGVLPQHFGDGTRLSIL.

In this sample, this clonotype turned up many times. V and J are TRBV30 and TRBJ1-5; D gene ambiguous. Trimming cost V 8 bases and J 6 bases, with 20 bases left between them. Looked up from germline, CDR1 is GTSNPN and CDR2 is SVGIG (reference sequence). CDR3 size: 14 residues. The CDR3 DNA is TGTGCCCATGGCCCTTCGGGTTTCGGTCAGCCCCAGCATTTT. It specifies CAHGPSGFGQPQHF. The variable domain in full, with the rest retrieved from reference TRBV30 and TRBJ1-5, is SQTIHQWPATLVQPVGSPLSLECTVEGTSNPNLYWYRQAAGRGLQLLFYSVGIGQISSEVPQNLSASRPQDRQFILSSKKLLLSDSGFYLCAHGPSGFGQPQHFGDGTRLSIL.

This clonotype was seen only a few times. The chain combines TRBV28 with TRBJ1-1, with D uncertain. Between the trimmed V and J ends, which lost 4 bases and 5 bases, there was a span of 5 bases. Per germline, CDR1 MDHEN and CDR2 SYDVKM. The CDR3 has 11 amino acids. The CDR3 region is CASSSWTEAFF. Here the CDR3 DNA reads TGTGCCAGCAGTTCCTGGACTGAAGCTTTCTTT.

This clonotype was recorded at least ten times. This chain links TRBV6-2 or TRBV6-3 with TRBJ2-7; TRBD1 might be the D (6 bases). The CDR3 has 16 amino acids. The V gene lost 2 bases and the J gene lost 1 base, with 15 bases spanning the gap. From germline, CDR1 is MNHEY and CDR2 SVGEGT. This CDR3 reads CASSYRSTGRSYEQYF. CDR3 coding DNA: TGTGCCAGCAGTTACAGGAGCACAGGGCGGTCCTACGAGCAGTACTTC.

This clonotype came up a few times. The gene calls are TRBV5-1 and TRBJ2-3; D is perhaps TRBD2 (6 bases). Germline V gene lookup returns CDR1 SGHRS and CDR2 YFSETQ. V lost 3 bases and J lost 1, with 15 bases in between. This CDR3 has 16 residues. The chain's CDR3 is CASSYLGGGGTDTQYF. In DNA, the CDR3 is TGCGCCAGCAGCTATCTCGGGGGAGGAGGCACAGATACGCAGTATTTT.

The chain uses TRBV12-3 or TRBV12-4 and TRBJ2-3; 10 positions agree with TRBD2. The CDR3 runs 15 residues. Trimming took 3 bases from V and 6 from J; bases not matched to a gene: 6. The CDR3 coding sequence is TGTGCCAGCAGTTTGGCTAGCGGGAGAGGTGATACGCAGTATTTT. Translated, it gives CASSLASGRGDTQYF.

In its sample, this clonotype was seen many times. The chain recombines TRBV6-2 or TRBV6-3 with TRBJ2-1, with a possible D match to TRBD2 (6 bases). The CDR3 length is 16 residues. Trimming shortened V by 10 bases and J by 0 bases, and 19 bases separated the two germline ends. CDR1 and CDR2 (germline): MNHEY, SVGEGT. The CDR3 DNA is TGTGCCACCGCATCCGTAGGGAGGAACTCCTACAATGAGCAGTTCTTC. Translating gives CATASVGRNSYNEQFF.

This clonotype occurred many times. The chain employs TRBV29-1 and TRBJ2-3; 8 bases are a match to TRBD1. Germline values: CDR1 SQVTM, CDR2 ANQGSEA. V lost 4 bases and J lost 3; bases outside the gene matches: 6. CDR3 length: 14 residues. Here the CDR3 DNA reads TGCAGCGTTGGATGGACAGGGTTGACAGATACGCAGTATTTT. This encodes CSVGWTGLTDTQYF.

This clonotype was picked up many times. The chain recombines TRBV20-1 with TRBJ1-2; 7 nucleotides line up with TRBD1. CDR1 is DFQATT and CDR2 is SNEGSKA in the germline V gene (reference sequence). The CDR3 spans 14 residues. V shed 3 bases and J 5 bases; nucleotides not matched to a gene: 9. The DNA of the CDR3 is TGCAGTGCTAGCCCGGCGGAGGGGGCGTATGGCTACACCTTC. This gives the protein CSASPAEGAYGYTF.

The sample holds many counts of this clonotype. The DNA of the CDR3 is TGTGCCAGCTTTCCCCCTTCCTACAATGAGCAGTTCTTC. Protein product: CASFPPSYNEQFF. The V call is TRBV12-3 or TRBV12-4, the J call TRBJ2-1; D uncertain. The CDR3 totals 13 residues. The V and J ends lost 8 bases and 1 base respectively, with 9 bases between them.

This clonotype was seen at least ten times. In DNA, the CDR3 is TGTGCCAGCAGTTACGGACAGAACGAACAAGAGACCCAGTACTTC. Translation: CASSYGQNEQETQYF. J is TRBJ2-5 and V is TRBV6-5, with D possibly TRBD1 on 6 matching bases. The germline V gene has CDR1 MNHEY and CDR2 SVGAGI. Trimming cost V 2 bases and J 2 bases, with 12 bases left between them. The CDR3 is 15 amino acids.

This clonotype was seen at least ten times. The V call is TRBV6-6, the J call TRBJ2-1; 10 nucleotides line up with TRBD2. The germline V gene encodes CDR1 MNHNY and CDR2 SVGAGI (reference sequence). V lost 5 bases, J lost 7 bases, and 5 bases stayed unmatched. The CDR3 is made up of 14 amino acids. CDR3 residues: CASSRTSGGNEQFF. The CDR3, as DNA: TGTGCCAGCAGTCGGACTAGCGGTGGGAATGAGCAGTTCTTC.

In this sample, this clonotype turned up many times. The chain uses TRBV4-1 and TRBJ1-2, with D perhaps matching TRBD1 (6 bases). Germline V gives CDR1 MGHRA, CDR2 YSYEKL. This CDR3 is 14 amino acids long. Deletions cut 0 bases from V and 8 bases from J, with 13 bases between. The CDR3 spells CASSQESGGRGYTF. CDR3 nucleotides: TGCGCCAGCAGCCAAGAGTCTGGGGGCAGAGGCTACACCTTC.

This clonotype was detected ten times or more. This rearrangement joins TRBV4-1 to TRBJ1-1; D is perhaps TRBD1 (5 bases). The CDR3 totals 12 residues. Looked up from germline, CDR1 is MGHRA and CDR2 is YSYEKL. With 1 base removed from V and 6 bases from J, the gap between germline ends came to 6 bases. The CDR3 reads CASSQGQPEAFF. CDR3 nucleotide sequence: TGCGCCAGCAGCCAAGGACAGCCTGAAGCTTTCTTT.

This clonotype showed up many times. The chain couples TRBV7-7 to TRBJ2-5; no reliable D call. Germline-derived CDR1 and CDR2 are SSHAT and FNYEAQ (reference sequence). Trimming pared 7 bases from V and 5 bases from J, leaving 2 bases between. CDR3 length: 9 residues. The CDR3 loop is CASTETQYF. Written as DNA, the CDR3 is TGTGCCAGCACGGAGACCCAGTACTTC.

The sample holds many counts of this clonotype. The V call is TRBV28, the J call TRBJ2-3; 9 bases match TRBD1. Germline CDR1 and CDR2: MDHEN and SYDVKM. V shed 5 bases and J 6 bases; nucleotides not matched to a gene: 6. CDR3 length: 14 residues. The CDR3 reads CASSPRDRVDTQYF. The CDR3 DNA reads TGTGCCAGCAGTCCAAGGGACAGGGTTGATACGCAGTATTTT. Full variable domain (missing parts from reference TRBV28 and TRBJ2-3): DVKVTQSSRYLVKRTGEKVFLECVQDMDHENMFWYRQDPGLGLRLIYFSYDVKMKEKGDIPEGYSVSREKKERFSLILESASTNQTSMYLCASSPRDRVDTQYFGPGTRLTVL.

This clonotype was picked up many times. CDR3 DNA sequence: TGTGCCAGCCGGCCTAGCGGGAGGGATACGCAGTATTTT. It encodes CASRPSGRDTQYF. The rearrangement links TRBV6-1 to TRBJ2-3; TRBD2 matches at 11 bases. From germline, CDR1 is MNHNS and CDR2 SASEGT. V was clipped by 8 bases and J by 6 bases; unmatched bases: 4. The CDR3 is made up of 13 amino acids.

The sample holds a few counts of this clonotype. This CDR3 is CASSDRASGTQYF. The CDR3, as DNA: TGTGCCAGCAGCGACCGGGCCTCGGGGACCCAGTACTTC. The chain carries TRBV12-3 or TRBV12-4 and TRBJ2-5; unclear D gene. V lost 6 bases to trimming and J lost 7 bases, with 15 bases between them. CDR3 length: 13 amino acids.

This clonotype was seen at least ten times. The rearrangement uses TRBV30 and TRBJ2-5, with D unresolved. The V gene's germline CDR1 is GTSNPN and CDR2 SVGIG (reference sequence). V was clipped by 2 bases and J by 5 bases, with 12 bases between them. The CDR3 is made up of 13 amino acids. The CDR3 loop reads CAWSTLAFETQYF. CDR3 nucleotide sequence: TGTGCCTGGAGTACCCTGGCCTTTGAGACCCAGTACTTC.

The table lists this clonotype with a few counts. V is TRBV7-6 and J is TRBJ2-3; TRBD2 agrees at 10 bases. The J segment lost 0 bases and the V segment lost 5 bases, leaving 5 bases of the junction unmatched. This CDR3 has 16 residues. Germline values: CDR1 SGHVS, CDR2 FNYEAQ. The CDR3 DNA is TGTGCCAGCAGCACCCCGGGACTAGCGAGCACAGATACGCAGTATTTT. Translated, it gives CASSTPGLASTDTQYF.